One and the same sample provided the 17 T cell receptor beta chains below, sequenced in a study of blood T cell repertoires in COVID-19. The table came from immunoSEQ multiplex PCR; TCRdb's copy has only in-frame clones and leaves some out. This table holds roughly 150,000 clones, less than 85% found once. Sequenced: peripheral blood. Every receptor here comes from a woman aged 60-75 years with COVID-19, enrolled during active disease.

V gene TRBV11-2 combines with J gene TRBJ2-5, with D possibly matching TRBD1 (7 bases). CDR1 and CDR2 from the germline V gene are SGHAT and FQNNGV. The CDR3 runs 19 residues. V was shortened by 2 bases and J by 2 bases, with 24 bases between the two germline ends. The CDR3 region has the DNA TGTGCCAGCAGCTTATTTAAGCGGTTGCGGCAGGGGGGTCAAGAGACCCAGTACTTC. Translated: CASSLFKRLRQGGQETQYF.

V and J are TRBV15 and TRBJ1-4; 9 nucleotides agree with TRBD1. The CDR3 sequence is 14 residues long. V gave up 6 bases and J gave up 6 bases; unmatched junction bases: 5. Germline V gene sequence: CDR1 LNHNV, CDR2 YYDKDF (reference sequence). For the CDR3, the DNA is TGTGCCACCAGACCGGGACAGGGATATGAAAAACTGTTTTTT. This sequence encodes CATRPGQGYEKLFF.

This chain joins TRBV3-1 (or the pseudogene TRBV3-2) and TRBJ2-3; 9 nucleotides match TRBD2. Looked up from germline, CDR1 is LGHDT and CDR2 is YNNKEL (reference sequence). J lost 6 bases, V lost 0 bases, and 13 bases had no gene match. The CDR3 contains 18 residues. The CDR3 DNA is TGTGCCAGCAGCCAAGAACGGGCTAGCGGGGTGGGATTGGATACGCAGTATTTT. Translated: CASSQERASGVGLDTQYF.

The chain is built from TRBV6-5 and TRBJ1-3; D remains ambiguous. Per germline, CDR1 MNHEY and CDR2 SVGAGI. The V and J ends lost 5 bases and 2 bases respectively, with 4 bases between them. The CDR3 loop spans 12 amino acids. In DNA, the CDR3 is TGTGCCAGCAGTCCGGCTGGAAACACCATATATTTT. Residues: CASSPAGNTIYF.

The rearrangement links TRBV2 to TRBJ1-4; 8 bases are shared with TRBD1. Germline V CDR1 and CDR2: SNHLY, FYNNEI. The CDR3 contains 15 residues. V was pared by 7 bases and J by 8 bases, with 12 bases of the junction left unmatched. DNA for the CDR3: TGTGCCAGCACCCGAACCCAGGGGGCCGGAGAAAAACTGTTTTTT. This sequence encodes CASTRTQGAGEKLFF.

By share, this clone ranks as medium-sized (0.01 to 0.1%). The J gene is TRBJ2-3, the V gene TRBV6-4; 7 bases are a match to TRBD2. The germline gives CDR1 MRHNA, CDR2 SNTAGT. The J segment lost 1 base and the V segment lost 5 bases, leaving 0 bases of the junction unmatched. This CDR3 is built from 13 residues. The CDR3 protein is CASSTSGTDTQYF. Here the CDR3 DNA reads TGTGCCAGCAGTACTAGCGGCACAGATACGCAGTATTTT.

The J gene is TRBJ2-1, the V gene TRBV5-4, with a tentative D call TRBD1 (7 bases). V lost 0 bases, J lost 8 bases, and 15 bases lay in between. Germline assignment: CDR1 SGHNT and CDR2 YYREEE (reference sequence). CDR3 size: 15 residues. CDR3 loop: CASSLARGVRDEQFF. In DNA, the CDR3 is TGTGCCAGCAGCTTGGCCAGGGGGGTTCGGGATGAGCAGTTCTTC.

This clone was counted once. V and J are TRBV19 and TRBJ2-7; the match to TRBD2 covers 7 bases. CDR1 is LNHDA, CDR2 SQIVND, per germline (reference sequence). The ends lost 4 bases at V and 6 bases at J; junction bases unmatched: 6. The CDR3 length is 13 residues. The CDR3 DNA is TGTGCCAGTAGTACCCCGGGACTAAGCGAGCAGTACTTC. This gives the protein CASSTPGLSEQYF.

In this sample, this clone turned up once. This sequence joins TRBV29-1 and TRBJ1-2; TRBD1 matches 8 bases. CDR3 length: 16 residues. Trimming at V came to 4 bases and at J to 5 bases, leaving 15 bases not matched to a gene. The germline CDR1 and CDR2 sequences are SQVTM and ANQGSEA. The CDR3 DNA reads as TGCAGCGTTGGGCAGCACTGGGACAGGAGGGGATATGGCTACACCTTC. Translation: CSVGQHWDRRGYGYTF.

This chain connects TRBV28 to TRBJ2-2; possible D gene TRBD2, 6 bases. The CDR3 spans 12 residues. V was shortened by 10 bases and J by 6 bases, with 12 bases between the two germline ends. Germline assignment: CDR1 MDHEN and CDR2 SYDVKM. The CDR3 DNA sequence: TGTGCCATCCGGGGGTTCTCCGGGGAGCTGTTTTTT. Protein product: CAIRGFSGELFF. Drawing the rest from reference TRBV28 and TRBJ2-2, the complete variable domain is DVKVTQSSRYLVKRTGEKVFLECVQDMDHENMFWYRQDPGLGLRLIYFSYDVKMKEKGDIPEGYSVSREKKERFSLILESASTNQTSMYLCAIRGFSGELFFGEGSRLTVL.

In this sample, this clone turned up once. The genes are TRBV2 and TRBJ2-7; TRBD1 is a possible D gene (6 bases). The CDR3 is made up of 13 amino acids. Germline V gene sequence: CDR1 SNHLY, CDR2 FYNNEI. Trimming shortened V by 6 bases and J by 5 bases, and 14 bases separated the two germline ends. The CDR3, as DNA: TGTGCCAGCAGAACAGGGACGTTTGACGAGCAGTACGTC. This translates into CASRTGTFDEQYV.

The rearrangement links TRBV28 to TRBJ2-5; 8 bases agree with TRBD2. The trim removed 5 bases at V and 1 base at J, leaving 6 bases unmatched. Germline V gene sequence: CDR1 MDHEN, CDR2 SYDVKM. The CDR3 consists of 15 residues. The CDR3 DNA reads as TGTGCCAGCAGTCCGACCAGCGGGGGCCAAGAGACCCAGTACTTC. Translation: CASSPTSGGQETQYF. The full variable domain, its missing parts supplied by reference TRBV28 and TRBJ2-5, is DVKVTQSSRYLVKRTGEKVFLECVQDMDHENMFWYRQDPGLGLRLIYFSYDVKMKEKGDIPEGYSVSREKKERFSLILESASTNQTSMYLCASSPTSGGQETQYFGPGTRLLVL.

The chain links TRBV5-1 to TRBJ1-6; 7 positions match TRBD1. The junction had 6 bases not matched to a gene; V was cut back by 4 bases and J by 8 bases. Germline V gene lookup returns CDR1 SGHRS and CDR2 YFSETQ. This CDR3 spans 14 amino acids. Here the CDR3 reads CASSPDRRDSPLHF. DNA for the CDR3: TGCGCCAGCAGCCCGGACAGGAGGGATTCACCCCTCCACTTT.

CDR3 nucleotides: TGTGCCAGCAGCTTAGATGGGCTAGCCCAGACCTACGAGCAGTACTTC. Protein: CASSLDGLAQTYEQYF. This rearrangement joins TRBV11-2 to TRBJ2-7; tentatively, D is TRBD2 (5 bases). Trimming pared 0 bases from V and 2 bases from J, leaving 14 bases between. This CDR3 comprises 16 residues. The germline V gene has CDR1 SGHAT and CDR2 FQNNGV.

V is TRBV19 and J is TRBJ1-3; D is ambiguous. There are 13 residues in the CDR3. With 8 bases removed from V and 4 bases from J, the gap between germline ends came to 12 bases. Germline V lookup: CDR1 LNHDA, CDR2 SQIVND (reference sequence). This CDR3 is CASLGTRGNTIYF. The CDR3, as DNA: TGTGCCAGTCTCGGAACCAGGGGAAACACCATATATTTT.

This clone was seen ten or more times. The rearrangement joins TRBV19 to TRBJ1-5; no clear D gene. This CDR3 region has 13 residues. Between the trimmed V and J ends, which lost 3 bases and 3 bases, there was a span of 6 bases. Germline V gene sequence: CDR1 LNHDA, CDR2 SQIVND (reference sequence). The CDR3 protein is CASSILNNQPQHF. DNA of the CDR3: TGTGCCAGTAGTATTTTAAACAATCAGCCCCAGCATTTT.

The chain combines TRBV11-2 with TRBJ2-5; 8 bases are a match to TRBD2. The CDR3 spans 14 residues. Germline V gene sequence: CDR1 SGHAT, CDR2 FQNNGV. V was clipped by 2 bases and J by 7 bases; unmatched bases: 6. For the CDR3, the DNA is TGTGCCAGCAGCTTAAAAGCGGGGGCCGCGACCCAGTACTTC. It translates to CASSLKAGAATQYF. Full variable domain (remainder filled in from reference TRBV11-2 and TRBJ2-5): EAGVAQSPRYKIIEKRQSVAFWCNPISGHATLYWYQQILGQGPKLLIQFQNNGVVDDSQLPKDRFSAERLKGVDSTLKIQPAKLEDSAVYLCASSLKAGAATQYFGPGTRLLVL.